A single sample is the source of the 24 T cell receptor beta chains below, sequenced in a study of shared clonotypes between healthy human individuals. Sequencing used immunoSEQ multiplex PCR; TCRdb keeps in-frame clones, though not all of them. Seen here are approximately 100,000 clones, 68% observed once, and the top ten hold roughly a quarter. Material: memory CD8+ T cells sorted from blood. Specified subset: CD45RO+ cells pooled with CCR7-negative TemRA cells. The receptors stem from a woman aged 30 to 39 in good health.

Concerning this clone: A far larger clone is only one base removed, so a read error is likely. CDR3 in DNA: TGTGCCATCAGCAGAGGAATAGGAGGACTAGCAGCCGAGCAGTACTTC. Protein: CAISRGIGGLAAEQYF. The rearrangement links TRBV15 to TRBJ2-7; the match to TRBD2 covers 8 bases. CDR1 and CDR2 (germline): LNHNV, YYDKDF (reference sequence). The CDR3 consists of 16 residues. Drawing the rest from reference TRBV15 and TRBJ2-7, the complete variable domain is DAMVIQNPRYQVTQFGKPVTLSCSQTLNHNVMYWYQQKSSQAPKLLFHYYDKDFNNEADTPDNFQSRRPNTSFCFLDIRSPGLGDTAMYLCAISRGIGGLAAEQYFGPGTRLTVT.

This chain links TRBV29-1 with TRBJ1-1; 9 nucleotides align to TRBD1. The CDR3 extends over 13 amino acids. From germline, CDR1 is SQVTM and CDR2 ANQGSEA. The ends lost 0 bases at V and 10 bases at J; junction bases unmatched: 6. CDR3 DNA: TGCAGCGTTGAAGAAAATACGGGACAGGGAGCTTTCTTT. This translates into CSVEENTGQGAFF.

The chain is built from TRBV6-1 and TRBJ2-1, with D hard to call. Per germline, CDR1 MNHNS and CDR2 SASEGT. V was trimmed by 2 bases and J by 0 bases, leaving 8 bases between them. This CDR3 is built from 15 residues. In nucleotides, the CDR3 is TGTGCCAGCAGTGAACGACACCTCTCCTACAATGAGCAGTTCTTC. It is translated as CASSERHLSYNEQFF.

In this sample, this clone turned up once. The chain links TRBV11-2 to TRBJ2-3; D is undetermined. The CDR3 spans 13 residues. The V gene's germline CDR1 is SGHAT and CDR2 FQNNGV. The V and J ends lost 5 bases and 10 bases respectively, with 16 bases between them. The CDR3 DNA follows: TGTGCCAGCAGCAGCCTCACACGGTGGGCGCAGTATTTT. Translating gives CASSSLTRWAQYF.

This clone was seen many times. This chain joins TRBV15 and TRBJ2-3; possible D gene TRBD1, 5 bases. The length of the CDR3 is 16 residues. V was shortened by 0 bases and J by 1 base, with 11 bases between the two germline ends. Germline CDR1 and CDR2: LNHNV and YYDKDF (reference sequence). CDR3 sequence reads: CATSRDQGTGTDTQYF. As DNA, the CDR3 is TGTGCCACCAGCAGAGATCAGGGTACGGGCACAGATACGCAGTATTTT.

The chain recombines TRBV28 with TRBJ1-1; D uncertain. The CDR3 totals 11 residues. Germline lookup yields CDR1 MDHEN and CDR2 SYDVKM. Trimming pared 3 bases from V and 10 bases from J, leaving 9 bases between. The CDR3 DNA is TGTGCCAGCAGTTTTTGGAATAGAGCTTTCTTT. It specifies CASSFWNRAFF.

This clone was seen only once. The rearrangement joins TRBV4-2 to TRBJ2-3; tentatively, D is TRBD1 (6 bases). This CDR3 spans 16 amino acids. Per the germline V gene, CDR1 is LGHNA and CDR2 is YNFKEQ. V lost 1 base and J lost 2, with 13 bases in between. CDR3 in DNA: TGTGCCAGCAGCCAAGGTTCGGCAGGGGACACAGATACGCAGTATTTT. It yields the protein CASSQGSAGDTDTQYF.

The chain is built from TRBV27 and TRBJ2-3; D is undetermined. This CDR3 has 15 residues. Germline values: CDR1 MNHEY, CDR2 SMNVEV (reference sequence). The V end lost 2 bases, the J end lost 2 bases, and 11 bases lay between the germline ends. The CDR3 sequence: CASSLRWWITDTQYF. CDR3 nucleotides: TGTGCCAGCAGTTTACGGTGGTGGATCACAGATACGCAGTATTTT.

This clone has a handful of counts. Other DNA sequences in this specimen translate into the identical CDR3. The V call is TRBV5-1, the J call TRBJ2-1, with a tentative D call TRBD2 (5 bases). The CDR3 contains 15 residues. V was cut by 0 bases and J by 2 bases, with 9 bases left in between. From germline, CDR1 is SGHRS and CDR2 YFSETQ. The CDR3, as DNA: TGCGCCAGCAGCTTGGGAGGGAGTACCTACAATGAGCAGTTCTTC. It translates to CASSLGGSTYNEQFF.

This clone was counted at least ten times. J is TRBJ2-3 and V is TRBV6-4, with 9 bases aligning to TRBD1. V lost 8 bases, J lost 0 bases, and 6 bases stayed unmatched. Germline lookup yields CDR1 MRHNA and CDR2 SNTAGT. The CDR3 covers 15 residues. The CDR3 reads CASSPGTGSTDTQYF. The CDR3 DNA sequence: TGTGCCAGCTCTCCCGGGACAGGGAGCACAGATACGCAGTATTTT.

The chain employs TRBV6-6 and TRBJ2-1; 11 bases align to TRBD2. This CDR3 is built from 15 residues. V was clipped by 5 bases and J by 4 bases; unmatched bases: 4. Germline CDR1 reads MNHNY; CDR2 reads SVGAGI (reference sequence). Here the CDR3 reads CASSRLAGGYNEQFF. CDR3 bases: TGTGCCAGCAGTCGTCTAGCGGGAGGTTACAATGAGCAGTTCTTC.

The chain has TRBV28 and TRBJ1-1; possibly TRBD1 for D (5 bases). The CDR3 sequence is 15 residues long. Trimming took off 4 bases at V and 1 base at J, with 13 bases between the two ends. Germline CDR1 and CDR2: MDHEN and SYDVKM. The CDR3 nucleotides are TGTGCCAGCAGTTCCCCCCCGGGGGGGAACACTGAAGCTTTCTTT. Its protein product is CASSSPPGGNTEAFF.

This clone was seen many times. The J gene is TRBJ2-3, the V gene TRBV25-1; the match to TRBD2 covers 7 bases. The CDR3 is 15 residues long. V lost 6 bases, J lost 2 bases, and 8 bases stayed unmatched. Germline CDR1 and CDR2: MGHDK and SYGVNS. CDR3 loop: CASRRSGTITDTQYF. The DNA for the CDR3 is TGTGCCAGCAGGAGGTCAGGGACTATCACAGATACGCAGTATTTT.

The rearrangement joins TRBV4-1 to TRBJ2-1; the match to TRBD2 covers 8 bases. This CDR3 contains 17 residues. Germline CDR1 is MGHRA and CDR2 is YSYEKL. V shed 1 base, J shed 5 bases, and the junction held 10 bases outside the gene matches. The CDR3 region has the DNA TGCGCCAGCAGCCAAGTACCGGGAGGGCCGGGAAACAATGAGCAGTTCTTC. This encodes CASSQVPGGPGNNEQFF.

V gene TRBV5-1 combines with J gene TRBJ2-2; D call uncertain. The V gene's germline CDR1 is SGHRS and CDR2 YFSETQ. The V end lost 0 bases, the J end lost 4 bases, and 10 bases lay between the germline ends. The CDR3 extends over 15 amino acids. The CDR3, as DNA: TGCGCCAGCAGCTTGGCCGCCCAGATCACCGGGGAGCTGTTTTTT. Amino acids: CASSLAAQITGELFF.

A few counts support this clone. The chain couples TRBV25-1 to TRBJ2-1; possible D gene TRBD1, 5 bases. CDR1 is MGHDK and CDR2 is SYGVNS in the germline V gene. CDR3 length: 14 residues. Trimming left V 4 bases short and J 4 bases short, with 11 bases between. CDR3 loop: CASSGVRVYNEQFF. Here the CDR3 DNA reads TGTGCCAGCAGTGGCGTCAGGGTATACAATGAGCAGTTCTTC.

In its sample, this clone was seen once. This rearrangement joins TRBV27 to TRBJ2-1; D remains unclear. Germline loops: CDR1 MNHEY, CDR2 SMNVEV (reference sequence). The V end was cut by 5 bases, the J end by 8 bases, with 10 bases between. CDR3 size: 12 residues. CDR3: CASSVIGDEQFF. In DNA, the CDR3 is TGTGCCAGCAGTGTAATTGGGGATGAGCAGTTCTTC.

The rearrangement links TRBV6-5 to TRBJ1-5, with D hard to call. This CDR3 region has 14 residues. The ends were cut back, 4 bases at V and 3 bases at J, with 10 bases in the middle. Germline V lookup: CDR1 MNHEY, CDR2 SVGAGI. As DNA, the CDR3 is TGTGCCAGCAGTTTACGACCGATCAATCAGCCCCAGCATTTT. Translation: CASSLRPINQPQHF.

The CDR3 nucleotides are TGTGCCAGCAGCTTAGTTACCGGCGGGAGGGGCACAGATACGCAGTATTTT. This codes for CASSLVTGGRGTDTQYF. The rearrangement links TRBV11-2 to TRBJ2-3; 9 bases map to TRBD2. CDR1 is SGHAT and CDR2 is FQNNGV in the germline V gene. The CDR3 spans 17 residues. The ends lost 1 base at V and 1 base at J; junction bases unmatched: 6.

CDR3: CASSYATAAFF. The CDR3 DNA follows: TGTGCCAGCAGTTATGCGACGGCAGCTTTCTTT. The chain links TRBV28 to TRBJ1-1, with D hard to call. This CDR3 region has 11 residues. V lost 4 bases, J lost 10 bases, and 10 bases lay in between. Germline loops: CDR1 MDHEN, CDR2 SYDVKM.

This clone showed up just a few times. DNA of the CDR3: TGTGCCAGCAGCTTAAGACCAGACGAGCAGTACTTC. Residues: CASSLRPDEQYF. The rearrangement links TRBV7-9 to TRBJ2-7; the D is unclear. This CDR3 is built from 12 residues. Trimming pared 2 bases from V and 5 bases from J, leaving 7 bases between. CDR1 is SEHNR and CDR2 is FQNEAQ in the germline V gene (reference sequence).

The rearrangement uses TRBV28 and TRBJ1-5; D is perhaps TRBD1 (6 bases). The V end lost 5 bases, the J end lost 7 bases, and 18 bases lay between the germline ends. The CDR3 runs to 15 residues. CDR1 and CDR2 (germline): MDHEN, SYDVKM. The CDR3 here is CASSPRRGARQPQHF. The DNA of the CDR3 is TGTGCCAGCAGTCCCCGTCGGGGGGCGAGGCAGCCCCAGCATTTT.

The chain combines TRBV5-1 with TRBJ1-2, with a possible D match to TRBD1 (5 bases). With 4 bases removed from V and 5 bases from J, the gap between germline ends came to 18 bases. Germline-derived CDR1 and CDR2 are SGHRS and YFSETQ. This CDR3 is built from 15 residues. CDR3 region: CASSPTRGAPYGYTF. CDR3 DNA: TGCGCCAGCAGCCCTACCCGAGGGGCCCCATATGGCTACACCTTC.

V and J are TRBV2 and TRBJ2-5; D remains ambiguous. Trimming took 5 bases from V and 7 from J, leaving 20 bases between them. In germline, CDR1 is SNHLY, CDR2 FYNNEI. This CDR3 has 15 amino acids. CDR3 nucleotide sequence: TGTGCCAGCAGTAATCCGATGACCCTAAGGTGGACCCAGTACTTC. As protein: CASSNPMTLRWTQYF.